The source of this TCR beta chain is a study of T cell changes during pregnancy in multiple sclerosis (dated by TCRdb to the late 2010s). Notes on the research overall: The study looked at changes in the T cell repertoire across pregnancy in women with multiple sclerosis.

Details on this clone: What this receptor recognizes is not known. No per-base quality is available; no much larger clone lies one base away.

V ends up 1 base short and J 2 bases short, with an unmatched junction base count of 9. According to the germline V gene (reference sequence), CDR1 reads SEHNR and CDR2 reads FQNEAQ. Its CDR3 holds 18 amino acids, cysteine through phenylalanine. Only the CDR3 DNA stays, 54 bases, in frame from base 1. To prepare the library, the immunoSEQ multiplex PCR assay was applied. What TCRdb holds here is the immuneACCESS table cut down to in-frame rearrangements. Part of the clones is not present; checked against another copy, under half of the missing clones reflect an unresolved V gene, and the others are unexplained. Here the sample has tens of thousands of clones; about 89% occur a single time. The ten largest clones add up to more than 0.75% of the sample.

The rearranged chain carries TRBV7-9 and TRBJ2-3, with 10 middle bases fitting TRBD1. The sample consisted of peripheral blood, taken in the second trimester of pregnancy. The sequence came from a female donor with multiple sclerosis, enrolled in a pregnancy study. The nucleotides are TGTGCCAGCAGCTTAGTAGGGGAAGGACAGGGGGACACAGATACGCAGTATTTT. It encodes CASSLVGEGQGDTDTQYF.